This T cell receptor beta chain was obtained from a study of cytomegalovirus exposure and HLA in healthy donors. Study context: Earlier, 100 million or so unique TCR beta sequences were recovered from approximately 180 million T cells by an analysis.

The primer mix had 60 Vbeta and 13 Jbeta primers. TCRdb's table, derived via immunoSEQ multiplex PCR, lists solely in-frame clones and lacks some. The table lists some 170,000 clones, more than 80% of them singletons. As regards this clone: Its antigen is not known.

Study outcomes and limitations: The authors listed 150 or so TCR beta chains as cytomegalovirus-associated.

Germline V lookup: CDR1 MNHEY, CDR2 SVGAGI. The CDR3 is made up of 12 amino acids. V was trimmed by 8 bases and J by 1 base, leaving 8 bases between them. The sequenced sample was PBMCs. The receptor was derived from a woman aged 18-30 years in good health and CMV-seropositive. The chain is built from TRBV6-5 and TRBJ1-1; TRBD1 might be the D (5 bases). The DNA for the CDR3 is TGTGCCAGCGGTGACAGGAACACTGAAGCTTTCTTT. Translation gives CASGDRNTEAFF.